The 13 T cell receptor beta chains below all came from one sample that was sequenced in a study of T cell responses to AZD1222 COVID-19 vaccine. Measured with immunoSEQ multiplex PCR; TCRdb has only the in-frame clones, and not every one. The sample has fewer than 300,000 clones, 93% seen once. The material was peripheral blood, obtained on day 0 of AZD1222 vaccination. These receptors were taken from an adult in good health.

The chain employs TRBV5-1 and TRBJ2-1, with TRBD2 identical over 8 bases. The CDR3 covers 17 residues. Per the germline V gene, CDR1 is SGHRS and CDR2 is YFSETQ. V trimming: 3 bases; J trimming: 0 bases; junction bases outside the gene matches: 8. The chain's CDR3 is CASSSGLATSSYNEQFF. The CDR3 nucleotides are TGCGCCAGCAGCTCAGGACTAGCTACGAGCTCCTACAATGAGCAGTTCTTC. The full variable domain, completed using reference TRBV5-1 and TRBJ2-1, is KAGVTQTPRYLIKTRGQQVTLSCSPISGHRSVSWYQQTPGQGLQFLFEYFSETQRNKGNFPGRFSGRQFSNSRSEMNVSTLELGDSALYLCASSSGLATSSYNEQFFGPGTRLTVL.

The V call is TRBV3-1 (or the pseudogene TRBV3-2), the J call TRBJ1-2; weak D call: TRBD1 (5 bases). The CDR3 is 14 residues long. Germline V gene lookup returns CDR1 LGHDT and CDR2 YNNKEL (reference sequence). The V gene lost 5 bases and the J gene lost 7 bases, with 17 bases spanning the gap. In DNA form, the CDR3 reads TGTGCCAGCAGCGGCCAAGGGGCAGGAGGTGGCTACACCTTC. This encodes CASSGQGAGGGYTF.

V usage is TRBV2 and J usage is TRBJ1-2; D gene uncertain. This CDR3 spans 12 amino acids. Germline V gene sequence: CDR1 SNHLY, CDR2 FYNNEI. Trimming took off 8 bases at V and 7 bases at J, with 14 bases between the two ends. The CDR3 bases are TGTGCCAGCGTACCCCCCGCGGTTGGCTACACCTTC. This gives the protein CASVPPAVGYTF.

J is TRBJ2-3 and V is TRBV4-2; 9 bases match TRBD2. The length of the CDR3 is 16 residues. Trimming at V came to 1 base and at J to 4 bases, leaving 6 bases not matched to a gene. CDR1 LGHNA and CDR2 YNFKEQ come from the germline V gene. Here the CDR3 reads CASSQVGSGSADTQYF. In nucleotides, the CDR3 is TGTGCCAGCAGCCAAGTGGGTAGCGGGAGTGCAGATACGCAGTATTTT.

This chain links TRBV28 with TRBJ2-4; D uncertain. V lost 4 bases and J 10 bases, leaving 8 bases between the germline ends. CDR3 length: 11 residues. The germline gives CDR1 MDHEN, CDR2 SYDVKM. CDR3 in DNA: TGTGCCAGCAGTTCCCCCTCAATTCAGTACTTC. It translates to CASSSPSIQYF.

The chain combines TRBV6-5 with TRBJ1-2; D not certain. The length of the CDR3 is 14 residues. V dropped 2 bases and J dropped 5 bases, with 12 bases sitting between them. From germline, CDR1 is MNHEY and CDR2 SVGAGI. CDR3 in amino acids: CASSYARAPYGYTF. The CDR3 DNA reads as TGTGCCAGCAGTTACGCGAGAGCTCCTTATGGCTACACCTTC.

This chain's CDR3 is CASSLAGREGRYEQFF. For the CDR3, the DNA is TGCGCCAGCAGCTTGGCTGGGCGGGAGGGCAGGTATGAGCAGTTCTTC. The chain joins TRBV5-1 to TRBJ2-1; 9 bases align to TRBD2. From germline, CDR1 is SGHRS and CDR2 YFSETQ. The V and J ends lost 0 bases and 8 bases, in that order; junction bases with no gene match: 9. The CDR3 has 16 residues.

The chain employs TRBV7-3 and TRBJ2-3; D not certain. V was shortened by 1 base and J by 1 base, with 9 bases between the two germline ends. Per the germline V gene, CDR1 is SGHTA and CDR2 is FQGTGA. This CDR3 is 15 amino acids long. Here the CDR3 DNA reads TGTGCCAGCAGCTTAAGTTTCATGGGCACAGATACGCAGTATTTT. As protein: CASSLSFMGTDTQYF. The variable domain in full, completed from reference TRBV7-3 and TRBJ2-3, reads GAGVSQTPSNKVTEKGKYVELRCDPISGHTALYWYRQSLGQGPEFLIYFQGTGAADDSGLPNDRFFAVRPEGSVSTLKIQRTERGDSAVYLCASSLSFMGTDTQYFGPGTRLTVL.

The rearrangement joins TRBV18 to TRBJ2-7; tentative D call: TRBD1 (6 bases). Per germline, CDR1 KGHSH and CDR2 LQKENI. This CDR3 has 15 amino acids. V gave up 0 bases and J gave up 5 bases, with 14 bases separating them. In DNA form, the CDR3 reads TGTGCCAGCTCACCACCAAACAGGGTGATCGACGAGCAGTACTTC. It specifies CASSPPNRVIDEQYF.

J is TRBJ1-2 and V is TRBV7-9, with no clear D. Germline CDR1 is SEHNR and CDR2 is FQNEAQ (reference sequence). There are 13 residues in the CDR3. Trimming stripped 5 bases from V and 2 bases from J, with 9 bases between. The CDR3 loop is CASSTTENYGYTF. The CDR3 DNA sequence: TGTGCCAGCAGCACGACTGAGAACTATGGCTACACCTTC.

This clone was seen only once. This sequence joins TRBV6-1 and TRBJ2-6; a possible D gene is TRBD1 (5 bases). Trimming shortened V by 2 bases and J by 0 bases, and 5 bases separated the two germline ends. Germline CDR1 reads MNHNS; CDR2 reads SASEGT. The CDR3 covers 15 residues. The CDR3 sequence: CASSEQGSGANVLTF. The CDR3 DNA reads TGTGCCAGCAGTGAACAGGGCTCTGGGGCCAACGTCCTGACTTTC.

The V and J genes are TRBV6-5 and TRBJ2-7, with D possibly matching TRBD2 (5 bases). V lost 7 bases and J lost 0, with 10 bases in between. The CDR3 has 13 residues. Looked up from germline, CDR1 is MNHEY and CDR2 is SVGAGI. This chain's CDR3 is CASTRTGSYEQYF. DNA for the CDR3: TGTGCCAGCACCCGGACTGGCTCCTACGAGCAGTACTTC.

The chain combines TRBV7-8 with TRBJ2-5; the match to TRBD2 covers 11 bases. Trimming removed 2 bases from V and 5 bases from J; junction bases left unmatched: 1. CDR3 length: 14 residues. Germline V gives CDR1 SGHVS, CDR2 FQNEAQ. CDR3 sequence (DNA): TGTGCCAGCAGCTTAACTAGCGGGAGTGAGACCCAGTACTTC. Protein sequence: CASSLTSGSETQYF.